The 3 T cell receptor beta chains in this list originate from one sample, sequenced in a study of blood T cell repertoires in COVID-19. TCRdb's copy holds only in-frame clones and misses some; the assay was immunoSEQ multiplex PCR. The table includes tens of thousands of clones, less than 85% detected once. The specimen was peripheral blood. Receptors were obtained from a woman older than 75 with acute or convalescent COVID-19.

The gene calls are TRBV9 and TRBJ2-1, with a possible D match to TRBD2 (6 bases). Trimming shortened V by 0 bases and J by 7 bases, and 8 bases separated the two germline ends. The CDR3 contains 13 residues. CDR1 SGDLS and CDR2 YYNGEE come from the germline V gene. DNA for the CDR3: TGTGCCAGCAGCGTAGGGACTATTAATGAGCAGTTCTTC. Translating it yields CASSVGTINEQFF. Variable domain in full (rest from reference TRBV9 and TRBJ2-1): DSGVTQTPKHLITATGQRVTLRCSPRSGDLSVYWYQQSLDQGLQFLIQYYNGEERAKGNILERFSAQQFPDLHSELNLSSLELGDSALYFCASSVGTINEQFFGPGTRLTVL.

The chain has TRBV5-1 and TRBJ1-1, with a tentative D call TRBD1 (5 bases). The germline V gene has CDR1 SGHRS and CDR2 YFSETQ. V shed 6 bases and J shed 1 base, with 10 bases lying between them. CDR3 size: 13 residues. The CDR3 loop reads CASKDNTNTEAFF. Written as DNA, the CDR3 is TGCGCCAGCAAGGACAATACGAACACTGAAGCTTTCTTT.

This clone was seen a handful of times. The genes are TRBV11-2 and TRBJ2-7; D might be TRBD2 (5 bases). Trimming removed 5 bases at V and 6 bases at J, with 17 bases between. The CDR3 totals 14 residues. Germline loops: CDR1 SGHAT, CDR2 FQNNGV. The CDR3 is CASSPGEGWGEQYF. CDR3 nucleotides: TGTGCCAGCAGCCCAGGAGAGGGTTGGGGCGAGCAGTACTTC.